This T cell receptor beta chain comes out of a study of shared clonotypes between healthy human individuals. Study-level results: Relative to their counterparts shared across all four donors, non-shared clonotypes exhibited diminished generation probabilities.

The authors loaded about 0.2 ug DNA, roughly 33,000 T cell genomes, into sorted-subset replicate PCRs. Only in-frame clones appear in the TCRdb table, and some are missing; sequencing was by immunoSEQ multiplex PCR. The table has roughly 300,000 clones, more than 60% seen once. Germline CDR1 reads LNHDA; CDR2 reads SQIVND (reference sequence). Trimming left V 10 bases short and J 4 bases short, with 16 bases between. The CDR3 consists of 13 residues. A single count supports this clone. The target antigen is unknown. The authors divided CD4+ cells into CD45RA+ naive and CD45RA-negative memory subsets. The rearrangement uses TRBV19 and TRBJ1-1; D call uncertain. This TCR was sampled from a man aged 25 to 40 in good health. Sequencing was done on a sample of memory CD4+ T cells sorted from blood. Subset reported: CD45RA-negative fraction. DNA of the CDR3: TGTGCCACTATGCCATCGATTGGCACTGAAGCTTTCTTT. It specifies CATMPSIGTEAFF.